This T cell receptor (beta chain) was recovered during a study of T cells expressing NK-cell markers. For the study at large: Obtained from sorted CD3+CD56+NKG2C+, CD3+CD56+NKG2C- and CD3+CD56-NKG2C+ T cells were the TCR beta repertoires.

Study-level points and caveats: Whether expanded NKG2C-expressing T cell clones recognize HCMV is unknown. In several donors, these clonotypes also led the CD3+CD56-NKG2C+ fraction.

The CDR3 extends over 15 amino acids. Looked up from germline, CDR1 is SGHTA and CDR2 is FQGNSA. Note on this clonotype: Its antigen is unidentified.

From the 5' RACE reads, TCRdb lists one entry per CDR3 protein and no DNA. This sample's table has a few hundred thousand distinct CDR3 sequences. The sequence was obtained from a woman aged 50 to 65 in good health. Sequencing was carried out using blood T cells: a sorted CD56 or NKG2C T cell subset, CD4+ or CD8+ T cells, or bulk PBMC T cells (not recorded which). This chain links TRBV7-2 with TRBJ2-2; no DNA is available, so the TRBD1 call from TCRdb remains unchecked. This chain's CDR3 is CASSFTWTGTGELFF.